Below, 22 T cell receptor beta chains from the same sample are listed, as sequenced in a study of blood T cell repertoires in COVID-19. Method: immunoSEQ multiplex PCR; TCRdb's copy keeps in-frame clones and lacks some. The table has fewer than 200,000 clones, about 83% seen once. The sequenced sample consisted of peripheral blood. The receptor source for this set is a woman in her 70s who had recovered from COVID-19.

This chain joins TRBV2 and TRBJ2-7; D perhaps matches TRBD1 (5 bases). Germline CDR1 SNHLY, CDR2 FYNNEI. This CDR3 contains 13 residues. V dropped 6 bases and J dropped 4 bases, with 13 bases sitting between them. The CDR3 DNA follows: TGTGCCAGCAGCCCAGGGCCCGGGTACGAGCAGTACTTC. Amino acids: CASSPGPGYEQYF.

The CDR3 is CASSQGSKPQHF. DNA of the CDR3: TGCGCCAGCAGCCAAGGGAGTAAGCCCCAGCATTTT. This chain uses TRBV4-1 with TRBJ1-5; D is ambiguous. This CDR3 is built from 12 residues. Deletions cut 1 base from V and 8 bases from J, with 6 bases between. The germline V gene encodes CDR1 MGHRA and CDR2 YSYEKL.

The rearrangement joins TRBV6-5 to TRBJ2-7, with a weak D call TRBD1 (6 bases). V lost 5 bases, J lost 7 bases, and 9 bases lay in between. The germline V gene has CDR1 MNHEY and CDR2 SVGAGI. CDR3 length equals 11 residues. The CDR3 nucleotides read TGTGCCAGCAGTAGGGGGTTAGAGCAGTACTTC. Translated, it gives CASSRGLEQYF.

V is TRBV6-5 and J is TRBJ1-1; TRBD1 matches 8 bases. V shed 2 bases and J 4 bases; nucleotides not matched to a gene: 3. Germline V gene lookup returns CDR1 MNHEY and CDR2 SVGAGI. The CDR3 totals 14 residues. The DNA for the CDR3 is TGTGCCAGCAGTTACGGGGACAGGAGCACTGAAGCTTTCTTT. Protein sequence: CASSYGDRSTEAFF.

CDR3 amino acids: CASTPPTMGPYEQYF. The CDR3 nucleotides read TGCGCCAGCACCCCTCCGACAATGGGGCCCTACGAGCAGTACTTC. The chain has TRBV5-1 and TRBJ2-7; possibly TRBD1 for D (5 bases). Germline CDR1 and CDR2: SGHRS and YFSETQ. The CDR3 has 15 residues. V lost 6 bases and J lost 2, with 18 bases in between.

The CDR3 region has the DNA TGTGCCAGCAGTCAAACAGGGGGACCGAACTATGGCTACACCTTC. Protein sequence: CASSQTGGPNYGYTF. The gene calls are TRBV28 and TRBJ1-2, with TRBD1 matching over 8 bases. CDR3 length: 15 amino acids. Germline V gives CDR1 MDHEN, CDR2 SYDVKM. V gave up 5 bases and J gave up 2 bases; unmatched junction bases: 7.

With respect to this clone: This sample also contains other DNA sequences that code for the same CDR3. The J gene is TRBJ2-7, the V gene TRBV18; 9 bases align to TRBD2. Germline CDR1 KGHSH, CDR2 LQKENI. After removal of 6 bases from V and 5 bases from J, the junction contained 5 bases not matched to a gene. The CDR3 contains 13 residues. The CDR3 nucleotides are TGTGCCAGCTCCCCGCGGGGGGGGGACGAGCAGTACTTC. It is translated as CASSPRGGDEQYF.

The sample holds a few counts of this clone. The CDR3 here is CASSQAGHGQYF. For the CDR3, the DNA is TGTGCCAGCAGCCAAGCAGGACACGGGCAGTACTTC. V is TRBV3-1 (or the pseudogene TRBV3-2) and J is TRBJ2-7; TRBD1 might be the D (5 bases). Germline CDR1 and CDR2: LGHDT and YNNKEL (reference sequence). V was pared by 1 base and J by 9 bases, with 10 bases between. The length of the CDR3 is 12 residues.

The chain carries TRBV5-1 and TRBJ2-7; 12 bases align to TRBD2. This CDR3 has 15 residues. The ends lost 5 bases at V and 2 bases at J; junction bases unmatched: 5. The germline CDR1 and CDR2 sequences are SGHRS and YFSETQ. This CDR3 reads CASSKTSGGTYEQYF. In DNA, the CDR3 is TGCGCCAGCAGTAAGACTAGCGGGGGAACCTACGAGCAGTACTTC.

This chain uses TRBV7-3 with TRBJ2-1, with 9 nucleotides matching TRBD2. V shed 4 bases and J 9 bases; nucleotides not matched to a gene: 7. The germline CDR1 and CDR2 sequences are SGHTA and FQGTGA. The CDR3 is 14 residues long. CDR3 region: CASSSLAGGVEQFF. The CDR3 nucleotides are TGTGCCAGCAGCTCCCTGGCGGGGGGGGTTGAGCAGTTCTTC.

This chain connects TRBV6-5 to TRBJ2-7; D unresolved. The V gene lost 0 bases and the J gene lost 2 bases, with 11 bases spanning the gap. There are 15 residues in the CDR3. CDR1 MNHEY and CDR2 SVGAGI come from the germline V gene. The CDR3 DNA reads as TGTGCCAGCAGTTACTCGGTAGCAGAAACCTACGAGCAGTACTTC. Protein sequence: CASSYSVAETYEQYF.

This clone appeared a single time. The J gene is TRBJ2-7, the V gene TRBV25-1; 12 bases align to TRBD2. V shed 2 bases, J shed 6 bases, and the junction held 5 bases outside the gene matches. The CDR3 runs to 15 residues. Germline V gene sequence: CDR1 MGHDK, CDR2 SYGVNS. The CDR3 bases are TGTGCCAGCAGTGAAGGACTAGCGGGAATTCCCGAGCAGTACTTC. Translation: CASSEGLAGIPEQYF.

The rearrangement uses TRBV7-8 and TRBJ1-2, with TRBD1 matching over 8 bases. The CDR3 has 13 residues. Germline assignment: CDR1 SGHVS and CDR2 FQNEAQ. After removal of 1 base from V and 13 bases from J, the junction contained 8 bases not matched to a gene. The CDR3: CASSLDETGDGTF. Here the CDR3 DNA reads TGTGCCAGCAGCTTAGACGAGACAGGGGATGGCACCTTC.

This rearrangement joins TRBV5-1 to TRBJ1-6; a possible D gene is TRBD1 (6 bases). There are 16 residues in the CDR3. Between the trimmed V and J ends, which lost 0 bases and 10 bases, there was a span of 17 bases. CDR1 and CDR2 from the germline V gene are SGHRS and YFSETQ. CDR3 in amino acids: CASSLAGNRDRSPLHF. Here the CDR3 DNA reads TGCGCCAGCAGCTTGGCCGGAAACAGGGATAGGTCACCCCTCCACTTT.

The J gene is TRBJ2-5, the V gene TRBV30; 10 bases map to TRBD2. Germline V gene lookup returns CDR1 GTSNPN and CDR2 SVGIG (reference sequence). Trimming took 4 bases from V and 7 from J; bases not matched to a gene: 12. The CDR3 consists of 15 residues. CDR3 sequence (DNA): TGTGCCTGGACCCTAGGGTCTAGCGGGGGAGGGACCCAGTACTTC. Translated: CAWTLGSSGGGTQYF.

This clone was seen only a few times. The V and J genes are TRBV4-1 and TRBJ1-2; D is possibly TRBD1 (6 bases). The V end lost 5 bases, the J end lost 5 bases, and 12 bases lay between the germline ends. Germline V CDR1 and CDR2: MGHRA, YSYEKL. The CDR3 is 13 amino acids. CDR3 sequence reads: CASSYSDRYGYTF. The CDR3 bases are TGCGCCAGCAGCTATTCGGACAGATATGGCTACACCTTC.

V is TRBV19 and J is TRBJ1-5; D possibly corresponds to TRBD1 (6 bases). Germline V gene sequence: CDR1 LNHDA, CDR2 SQIVND (reference sequence). The V gene lost 6 bases and the J gene lost 3 bases, with 12 bases spanning the gap. CDR3 size: 14 residues. CDR3 loop: CASSGQYNNQPQHF. In DNA form, the CDR3 reads TGTGCCAGTAGCGGACAGTATAACAATCAGCCCCAGCATTTT. The variable domain in full, with the rest retrieved from reference TRBV19 and TRBJ1-5, is DGGITQSPKYLFRKEGQNVTLSCEQNLNHDAMYWYRQDPGQGLRLIYYSQIVNDFQKGDIAEGYSVSREKKESFPLTVTSAQKNPTAFYLCASSGQYNNQPQHFGDGTRLSIL.

With respect to this clone: Other nucleotide sequences from this sample produce the same CDR3. The chain has TRBV5-4 and TRBJ1-2, with D maybe TRBD1 (5 bases). Looked up from germline, CDR1 is SGHNT and CDR2 is YYREEE (reference sequence). The CDR3 covers 12 residues. V gave up 4 bases and J gave up 5 bases, with 9 bases separating them. The CDR3 spells CASSLDSYGYTF. Here the CDR3 DNA reads TGTGCCAGCAGCCTAGACAGTTATGGCTACACCTTC.

This chain links TRBV20-1 with TRBJ1-3; D remains unclear. This CDR3 spans 14 amino acids. CDR1 is DFQATT, CDR2 SNEGSKA, per germline (reference sequence). Trimming removed 3 bases from V and 0 bases from J, with 9 bases in between. CDR3 protein: CSASSYFSGNTIYF. CDR3 DNA sequence: TGCAGTGCTAGTAGCTACTTCTCTGGAAACACCATATATTTT.

The genes are TRBV19 and TRBJ1-5; D is ambiguous. The length of the CDR3 is 16 residues. V gave up 5 bases and J gave up 3 bases, with 17 bases separating them. Germline-derived CDR1 and CDR2 are LNHDA and SQIVND (reference sequence). The CDR3 nucleotides read TGTGCCAGTAGTCCCCAGGCCCCACAGCCCAATCAGCCCCAGCATTTT. This encodes CASSPQAPQPNQPQHF.

This clone occurred a few times. The chain links TRBV5-1 to TRBJ1-2; TRBD1 matches 9 bases. The CDR3 covers 15 residues. With 4 bases clipped from V and 8 bases from J, the junction kept 12 bases outside the gene matches. The germline V gene has CDR1 SGHRS and CDR2 YFSETQ. CDR3 loop: CASSAHRGPGGGYTF. CDR3 nucleotide sequence: TGCGCCAGCAGCGCCCACAGGGGGCCAGGCGGGGGCTACACCTTC. Drawing the rest from reference TRBV5-1 and TRBJ1-2, the complete variable domain is KAGVTQTPRYLIKTRGQQVTLSCSPISGHRSVSWYQQTPGQGLQFLFEYFSETQRNKGNFPGRFSGRQFSNSRSEMNVSTLELGDSALYLCASSAHRGPGGGYTFGSGTRLTVV.

In its sample, this clone was seen once. The chain has TRBV27 and TRBJ2-3; 7 nucleotides align to TRBD2. Trimming at V came to 4 bases and at J to 3 bases, leaving 7 bases not matched to a gene. Germline-derived CDR1 and CDR2 are MNHEY and SMNVEV (reference sequence). CDR3 length: 15 amino acids. The CDR3 is CASSWGGGLTDTQYF. In DNA, the CDR3 is TGTGCCAGCAGTTGGGGGGGAGGCCTTACAGATACGCAGTATTTT.